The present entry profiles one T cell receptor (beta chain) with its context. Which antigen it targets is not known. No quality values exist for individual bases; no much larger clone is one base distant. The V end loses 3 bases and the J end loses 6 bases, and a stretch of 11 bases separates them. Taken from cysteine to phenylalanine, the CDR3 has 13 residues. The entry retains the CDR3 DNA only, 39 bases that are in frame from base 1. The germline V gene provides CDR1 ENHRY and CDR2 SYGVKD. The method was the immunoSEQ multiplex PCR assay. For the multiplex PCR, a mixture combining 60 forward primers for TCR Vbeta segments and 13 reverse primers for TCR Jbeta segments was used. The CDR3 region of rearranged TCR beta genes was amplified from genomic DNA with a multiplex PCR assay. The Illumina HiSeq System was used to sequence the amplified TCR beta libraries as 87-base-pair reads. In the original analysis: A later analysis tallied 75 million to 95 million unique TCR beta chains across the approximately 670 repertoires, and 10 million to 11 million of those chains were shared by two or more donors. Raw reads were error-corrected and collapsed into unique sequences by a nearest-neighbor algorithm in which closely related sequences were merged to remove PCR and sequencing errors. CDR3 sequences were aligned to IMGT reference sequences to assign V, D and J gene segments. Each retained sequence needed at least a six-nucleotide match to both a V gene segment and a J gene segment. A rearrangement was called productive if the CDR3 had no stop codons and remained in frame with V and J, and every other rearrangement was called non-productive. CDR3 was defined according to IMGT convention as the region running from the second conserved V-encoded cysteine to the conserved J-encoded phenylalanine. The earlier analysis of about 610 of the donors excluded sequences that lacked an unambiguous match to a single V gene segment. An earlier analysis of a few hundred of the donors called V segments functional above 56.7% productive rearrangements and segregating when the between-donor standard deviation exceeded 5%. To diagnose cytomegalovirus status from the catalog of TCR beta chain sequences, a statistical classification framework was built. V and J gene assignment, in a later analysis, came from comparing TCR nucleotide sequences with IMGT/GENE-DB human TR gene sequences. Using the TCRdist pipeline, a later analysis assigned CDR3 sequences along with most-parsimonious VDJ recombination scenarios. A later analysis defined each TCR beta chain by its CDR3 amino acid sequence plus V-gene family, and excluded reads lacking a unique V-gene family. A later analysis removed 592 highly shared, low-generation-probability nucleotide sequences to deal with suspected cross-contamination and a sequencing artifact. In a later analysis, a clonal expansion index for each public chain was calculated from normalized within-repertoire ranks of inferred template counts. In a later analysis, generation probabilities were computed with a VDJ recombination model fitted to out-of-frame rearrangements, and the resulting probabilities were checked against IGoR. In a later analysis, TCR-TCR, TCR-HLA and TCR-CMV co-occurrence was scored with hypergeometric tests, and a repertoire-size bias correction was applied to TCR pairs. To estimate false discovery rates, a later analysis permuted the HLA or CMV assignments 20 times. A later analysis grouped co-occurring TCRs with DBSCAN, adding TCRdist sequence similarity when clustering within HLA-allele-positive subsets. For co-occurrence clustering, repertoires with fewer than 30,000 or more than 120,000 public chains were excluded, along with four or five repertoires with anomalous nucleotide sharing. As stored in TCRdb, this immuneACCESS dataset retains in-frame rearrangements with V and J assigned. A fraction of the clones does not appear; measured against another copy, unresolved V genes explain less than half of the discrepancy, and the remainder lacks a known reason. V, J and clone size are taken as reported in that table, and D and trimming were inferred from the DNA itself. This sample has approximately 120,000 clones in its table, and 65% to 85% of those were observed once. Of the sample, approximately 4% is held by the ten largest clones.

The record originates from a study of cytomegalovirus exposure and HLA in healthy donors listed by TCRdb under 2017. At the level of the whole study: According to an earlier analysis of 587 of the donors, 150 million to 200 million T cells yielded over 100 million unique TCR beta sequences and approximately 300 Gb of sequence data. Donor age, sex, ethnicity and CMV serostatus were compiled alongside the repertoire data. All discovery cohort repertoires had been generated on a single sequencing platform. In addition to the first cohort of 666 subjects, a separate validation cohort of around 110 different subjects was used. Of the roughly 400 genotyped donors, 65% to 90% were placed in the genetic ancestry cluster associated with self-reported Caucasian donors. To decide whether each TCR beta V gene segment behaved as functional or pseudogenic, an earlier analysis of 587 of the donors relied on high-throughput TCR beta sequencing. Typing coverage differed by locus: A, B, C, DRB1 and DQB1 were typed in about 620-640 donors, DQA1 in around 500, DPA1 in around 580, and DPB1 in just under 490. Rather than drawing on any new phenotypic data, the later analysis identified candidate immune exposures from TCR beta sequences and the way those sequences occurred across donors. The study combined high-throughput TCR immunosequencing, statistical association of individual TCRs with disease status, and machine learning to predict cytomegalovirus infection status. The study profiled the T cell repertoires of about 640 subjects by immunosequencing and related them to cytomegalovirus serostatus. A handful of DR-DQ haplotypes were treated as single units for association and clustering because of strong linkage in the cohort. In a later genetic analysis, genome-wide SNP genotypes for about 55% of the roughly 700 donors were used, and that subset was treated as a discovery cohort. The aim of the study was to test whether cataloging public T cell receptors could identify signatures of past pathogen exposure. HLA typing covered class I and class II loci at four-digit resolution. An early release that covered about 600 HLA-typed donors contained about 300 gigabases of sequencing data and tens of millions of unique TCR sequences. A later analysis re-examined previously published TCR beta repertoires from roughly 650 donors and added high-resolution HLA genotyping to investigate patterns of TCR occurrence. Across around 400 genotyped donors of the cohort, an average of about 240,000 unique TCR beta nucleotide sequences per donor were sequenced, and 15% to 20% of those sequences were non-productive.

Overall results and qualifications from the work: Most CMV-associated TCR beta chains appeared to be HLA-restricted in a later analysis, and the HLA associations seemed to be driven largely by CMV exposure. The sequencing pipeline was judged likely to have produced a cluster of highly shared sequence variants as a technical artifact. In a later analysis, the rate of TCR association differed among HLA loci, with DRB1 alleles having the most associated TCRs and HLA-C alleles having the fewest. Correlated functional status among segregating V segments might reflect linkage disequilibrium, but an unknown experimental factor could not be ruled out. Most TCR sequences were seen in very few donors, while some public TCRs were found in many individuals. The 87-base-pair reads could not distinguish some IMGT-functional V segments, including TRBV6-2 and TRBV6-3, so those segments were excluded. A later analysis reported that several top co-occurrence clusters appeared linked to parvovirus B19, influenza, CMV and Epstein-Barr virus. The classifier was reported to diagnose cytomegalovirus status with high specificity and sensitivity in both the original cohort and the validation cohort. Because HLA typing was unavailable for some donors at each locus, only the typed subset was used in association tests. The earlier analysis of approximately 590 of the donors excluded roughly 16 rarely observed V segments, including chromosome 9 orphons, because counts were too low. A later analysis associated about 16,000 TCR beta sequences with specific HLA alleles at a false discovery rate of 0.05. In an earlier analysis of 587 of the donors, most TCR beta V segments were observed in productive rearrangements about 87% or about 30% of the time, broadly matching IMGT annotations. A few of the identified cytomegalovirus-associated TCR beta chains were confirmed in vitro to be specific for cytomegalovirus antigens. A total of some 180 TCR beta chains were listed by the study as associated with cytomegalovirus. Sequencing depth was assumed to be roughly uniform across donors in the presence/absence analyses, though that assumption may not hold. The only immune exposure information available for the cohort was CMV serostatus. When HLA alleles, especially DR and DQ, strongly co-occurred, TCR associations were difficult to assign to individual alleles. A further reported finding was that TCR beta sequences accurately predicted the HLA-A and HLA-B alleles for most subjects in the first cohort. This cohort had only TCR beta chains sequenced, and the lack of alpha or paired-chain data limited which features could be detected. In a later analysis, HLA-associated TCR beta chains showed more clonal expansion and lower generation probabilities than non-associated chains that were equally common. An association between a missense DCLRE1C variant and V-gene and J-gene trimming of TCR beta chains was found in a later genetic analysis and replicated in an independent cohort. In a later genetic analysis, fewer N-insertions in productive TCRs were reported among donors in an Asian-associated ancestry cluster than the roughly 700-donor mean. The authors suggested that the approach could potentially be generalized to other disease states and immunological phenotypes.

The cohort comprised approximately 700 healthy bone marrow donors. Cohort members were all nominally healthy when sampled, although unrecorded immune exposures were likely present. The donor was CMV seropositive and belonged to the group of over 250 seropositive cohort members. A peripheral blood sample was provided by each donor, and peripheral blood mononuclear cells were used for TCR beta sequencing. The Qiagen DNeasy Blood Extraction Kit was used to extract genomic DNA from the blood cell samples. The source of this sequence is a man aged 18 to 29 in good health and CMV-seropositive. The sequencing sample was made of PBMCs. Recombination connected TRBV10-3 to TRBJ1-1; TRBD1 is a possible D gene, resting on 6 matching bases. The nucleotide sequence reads TGTGCCATCAGTGACAGGGGTTGGGCTGAAGCTTTCTTT. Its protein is CAISDRGWAEAFF.